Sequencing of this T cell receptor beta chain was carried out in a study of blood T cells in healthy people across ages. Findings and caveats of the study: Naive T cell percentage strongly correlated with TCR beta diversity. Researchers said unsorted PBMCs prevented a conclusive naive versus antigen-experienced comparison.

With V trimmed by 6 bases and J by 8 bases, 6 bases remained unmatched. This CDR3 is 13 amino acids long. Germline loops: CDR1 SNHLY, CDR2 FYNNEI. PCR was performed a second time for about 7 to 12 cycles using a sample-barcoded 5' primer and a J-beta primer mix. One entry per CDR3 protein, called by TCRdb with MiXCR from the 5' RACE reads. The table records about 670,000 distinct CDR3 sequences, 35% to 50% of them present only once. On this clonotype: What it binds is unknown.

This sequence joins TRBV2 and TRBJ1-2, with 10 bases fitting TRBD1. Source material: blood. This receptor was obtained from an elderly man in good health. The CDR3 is CASSRTGGEGYTF. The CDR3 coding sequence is TGTGCCAGCAGCAGGACAGGGGGAGAAGGCTACACCTTC.